These 32 T cell receptor beta chains were sequenced from one sample in a study of shared clonotypes between healthy human individuals. TCRdb's table, derived via immunoSEQ multiplex PCR, lists solely in-frame clones and lacks some. This repertoire shows over 300,000 clones, about nine tenths found once; its top ten account for roughly 16%. Sequencing was done on a sample of memory CD8+ T cells sorted from blood. Subset described: CD45RO+ cells pooled with CCR7-negative TemRA cells. The receptors stem from a man aged 18 to 29 in good health.

CDR3 sequence (DNA): TGTGCCACCAGCAGAGTTACAGGGGTCCAAGAGACCCAGTACTTC. It is translated as CATSRVTGVQETQYF. The chain joins TRBV15 to TRBJ2-5; 7 bases agree with TRBD1. The CDR3 sequence is 15 residues long. J gave up 1 base and V 1 base, and 3 bases lay outside the gene matches. The germline V gene has CDR1 LNHNV and CDR2 YYDKDF (reference sequence). Full variable domain (remainder filled in from reference TRBV15 and TRBJ2-5): DAMVIQNPRYQVTQFGKPVTLSCSQTLNHNVMYWYQQKSSQAPKLLFHYYDKDFNNEADTPDNFQSRRPNTSFCFLDIRSPGLGDTAMYLCATSRVTGVQETQYFGPGTRLLVL.

The CDR3 nucleotides are TGTGCCACCTCCCTGGGGGAACTAGCGGAGCAGTTCTTC. It is translated as CATSLGELAEQFF. The chain recombines TRBV28 with TRBJ2-1, with 7 bases identical to TRBD2. The germline V gene encodes CDR1 MDHEN and CDR2 SYDVKM. V lost 10 bases to trimming and J lost 10 bases; unmatched junction nucleotides: 13. The CDR3 sequence is 13 residues long.

The chain has TRBV29-1 and TRBJ1-1, with D tentatively TRBD1 (6 bases). Between the trimmed V and J ends, which lost 4 bases and 5 bases, there was a span of 11 bases. The CDR3 has 12 amino acids. Per germline, CDR1 SQVTM and CDR2 ANQGSEA. The CDR3: CSVVAQGTEAFF. The CDR3 DNA reads TGCAGCGTTGTGGCCCAGGGGACTGAAGCTTTCTTT.

The rearrangement uses TRBV6-1 and TRBJ2-7; 9 positions agree with TRBD1. The CDR3 has 14 residues. CDR1 and CDR2 (germline): MNHNS, SASEGT. The V gene end was trimmed by 8 bases and the J gene end by 2 bases; junction bases not matched to a gene: 7. In DNA, the CDR3 is TGTGCCAGCGACCGGGACAGGGCTACCTACGAGCAGTACTTC. It specifies CASDRDRATYEQYF.

V gene TRBV30 combines with J gene TRBJ2-3; D is uncertain. Germline assignment: CDR1 GTSNPN and CDR2 SVGIG (reference sequence). The ends were cut back, 0 bases at V and 2 bases at J, with 9 bases in the middle. The CDR3 consists of 14 residues. The CDR3 DNA sequence: TGTGCCTGGAGTGTACCAGTATACACAGATACGCAGTATTTT. Translated, it gives CAWSVPVYTDTQYF.

The gene calls are TRBV7-9 and TRBJ2-5; D perhaps matches TRBD1 (5 bases). CDR3 size: 16 residues. Trimming stripped 5 bases from V and 1 base from J, with 17 bases between. Germline lookup yields CDR1 SEHNR and CDR2 FQNEAQ (reference sequence). The CDR3 sequence is CASSPRSAGLQETQYF. DNA of the CDR3: TGTGCCAGCAGCCCCCGGTCGGCAGGGCTCCAAGAGACCCAGTACTTC.

The chain couples TRBV4-3 to TRBJ2-7; D is unclear. Per the germline V gene, CDR1 is LGHNA and CDR2 is YSLEER. V lost 1 base and J lost 4, with 17 bases in between. CDR3 size: 16 residues. Here the CDR3 reads CASSQASDGSFYEQYF. CDR3 bases: TGCGCCAGCAGCCAAGCAAGCGACGGCTCATTTTACGAGCAGTACTTC.

V usage is TRBV20-1 and J usage is TRBJ1-1; 9 nucleotides agree with TRBD1. Trimming cost V 7 bases and J 12 bases; bases outside gene matches: 6. This CDR3 spans 10 amino acids. Per germline, CDR1 DFQATT and CDR2 SNEGSKA (reference sequence). Here the CDR3 DNA reads TGCAGTGTGACAGGGGGGAAGTCTTTCTTT. Translating it yields CSVTGGKSFF.

The gene calls are TRBV7-9 and TRBJ1-1, with TRBD1 identical over 9 bases. V lost 2 bases to trimming and J lost 3 bases; unmatched junction nucleotides: 1. The CDR3 is 14 amino acids. From germline, CDR1 is SEHNR and CDR2 FQNEAQ (reference sequence). CDR3 coding DNA: TGTGCCAGCAGCTTAACAGGGGGCCACACTGAAGCTTTCTTT. As protein: CASSLTGGHTEAFF.

The chain employs TRBV27 and TRBJ1-2; D might be TRBD1 (6 bases). The germline V gene encodes CDR1 MNHEY and CDR2 SMNVEV (reference sequence). The CDR3 has 15 residues. V gave up 5 bases and J gave up 0 bases, with 13 bases separating them. CDR3 region: CASSTTGGANYGYTF. CDR3 DNA: TGTGCCAGCAGTACGACAGGCGGAGCTAACTATGGCTACACCTTC.

The V and J genes are TRBV28 and TRBJ2-1, with D possibly TRBD2 on 6 matching bases. CDR1 MDHEN and CDR2 SYDVKM come from the germline V gene. CDR3 size: 17 residues. Trimming stripped 4 bases from V and 10 bases from J, with 26 bases between. The CDR3 region is CASSSPGGLGPAGEQFF. The CDR3 nucleotides are TGTGCCAGCAGTTCCCCCGGAGGGTTGGGACCCGCAGGAGAGCAGTTCTTC.

The chain combines TRBV5-1 with TRBJ2-1; perhaps TRBD2 as D (6 bases). The CDR3 is 14 amino acids. Germline CDR1 and CDR2: SGHRS and YFSETQ. Trimming took off 1 base at V and 8 bases at J, with 13 bases between the two ends. CDR3 in amino acids: CASSLKSGFHEQFF. The CDR3 DNA sequence: TGCGCCAGCAGCTTGAAGAGCGGGTTCCATGAGCAGTTCTTC.

CDR3 region: CASSFRLAGGGGEQYF. CDR3 coding DNA: TGTGCCAGCAGCTTCCGACTAGCGGGAGGGGGAGGCGAGCAGTACTTC. The chain employs TRBV7-8 and TRBJ2-7; 14 nucleotides line up with TRBD2. Germline V gene data show CDR1 as SGHVS and CDR2 as FQNEAQ. V shed 3 bases and J 6 bases; nucleotides not matched to a gene: 7. This CDR3 has 16 amino acids.

V gene TRBV30 combines with J gene TRBJ1-5; D might be TRBD1 (5 bases). Germline V gene sequence: CDR1 GTSNPN, CDR2 SVGIG (reference sequence). The CDR3 totals 16 residues. Between the trimmed V and J ends, which lost 0 bases and 0 bases, there was a span of 12 bases. The CDR3 loop is CAWSVGTGYSNQPQHF. The CDR3 region has the DNA TGTGCCTGGAGTGTAGGGACCGGTTATAGCAATCAGCCCCAGCATTTT.

This chain connects TRBV10-3 to TRBJ2-7; 9 bases align to TRBD1. Germline assignment: CDR1 ENHRY and CDR2 SYGVKD. J gave up 3 bases and V 6 bases, and 6 bases lay outside the gene matches. The CDR3 contains 14 residues. The CDR3 reads CAIRRQGVGYEQYF. CDR3 nucleotides: TGTGCCATCAGACGACAGGGGGTCGGCTACGAGCAGTACTTC.

This clone was seen just once. The chain carries TRBV10-3 and TRBJ2-5; possibly TRBD1 for D (7 bases). Trimming shortened V by 10 bases and J by 5 bases, and 14 bases separated the two germline ends. Germline V lookup: CDR1 ENHRY, CDR2 SYGVKD. CDR3 length: 12 amino acids. The CDR3 bases are TGTGCCACCGGACAGGAGGGGGAGACCCAGTACTTC. Translated, it gives CATGQEGETQYF.

The genes are TRBV11-2 and TRBJ1-1; 7 bases match TRBD1. There are 15 residues in the CDR3. Germline V lookup: CDR1 SGHAT, CDR2 FQNNGV. Trimming at V came to 1 base and at J to 4 bases, leaving 6 bases not matched to a gene. CDR3 sequence reads: CASSLANRGGTEAFF. CDR3 nucleotide sequence: TGTGCCAGCAGCTTAGCGAACAGGGGAGGCACTGAAGCTTTCTTT.

This rearrangement joins TRBV5-6 to TRBJ2-7; possibly TRBD2 for D (6 bases). Germline V gene lookup returns CDR1 SGHDT and CDR2 YYEEEE. The CDR3 covers 14 residues. Trimming cost V 3 bases and J 4 bases, with 14 bases left between them. DNA for the CDR3: TGTGCCAGCAGCTCGGACTTGGGGGGTTACGAGCAGTACTTC. Its protein is CASSSDLGGYEQYF.

This sequence joins TRBV5-5 and TRBJ1-3; possible D gene TRBD1, 5 bases. Trimming took off 0 bases at V and 0 bases at J, with 7 bases between the two ends. Germline lookup yields CDR1 SGHKS and CDR2 YYEKEE (reference sequence). The CDR3 totals 15 residues. DNA of the CDR3: TGTGCCAGCAGCTTGGATGACAGCTCTGGAAACACCATATATTTT. Its protein is CASSLDDSSGNTIYF.

This clone has more than one count but fewer than ten. The chain couples TRBV4-1 to TRBJ1-5; 7 bases align to TRBD1. V dropped 4 bases and J dropped 7; count of bases not matched to a gene: 10. In germline, CDR1 is MGHRA, CDR2 YSYEKL. CDR3 length: 15 amino acids. The CDR3 region is CASSPVTGDVQPQHF. The CDR3 coding sequence is TGCGCCAGCAGCCCTGTTACAGGGGATGTCCAGCCCCAGCATTTT.

The chain recombines TRBV11-2 with TRBJ1-4, with D uncertain. V was shortened by 6 bases and J by 6 bases, with 5 bases between the two germline ends. The CDR3 loop spans 11 amino acids. The germline gives CDR1 SGHAT, CDR2 FQNNGV. The CDR3 loop is CASSYHEKLFF. CDR3 coding DNA: TGTGCCAGCAGTTATCATGAAAAACTGTTTTTT.

The rearrangement joins TRBV10-2 to TRBJ1-6; no definite D call. Germline loops: CDR1 WSHSY, CDR2 SAAADI. There are 11 residues in the CDR3. Trimming pared 8 bases from V and 14 bases from J, leaving 13 bases between. CDR3 in DNA: TGCGCCAGCCTAGCGGGTTCGACCCTCCACTTT. It codes for CASLAGSTLHF.

V gene TRBV9 combines with J gene TRBJ1-3; D is unresolved. This CDR3 is built from 12 residues. Trimming pared 4 bases from V and 3 bases from J, leaving 5 bases between. The germline CDR1 and CDR2 sequences are SGDLS and YYNGEE. The DNA of the CDR3 is TGTGCCAGCAGCCCAAATGGAAACACCATATATTTT. Protein product: CASSPNGNTIYF.

Note on this clone: Other DNA sequences within the sample encode an identical CDR3. The chain couples TRBV27 to TRBJ2-7; maybe TRBD2 (5 bases). The CDR3 spans 13 residues. The ends were cut back, 2 bases at V and 1 base at J, with 6 bases in the middle. Germline values: CDR1 MNHEY, CDR2 SMNVEV (reference sequence). The CDR3 DNA reads TGTGCCAGCAGTTTAGGAGGTTCCTACGAGCAGTACTTC. It specifies CASSLGGSYEQYF.

The V and J genes are TRBV4-2 and TRBJ2-1; either TRBD1 or TRBD2 may fit D (5 bases each). Germline V CDR1 and CDR2: LGHNA, YNFKEQ. This CDR3 contains 12 residues. V was trimmed by 5 bases and J by 10 bases, leaving 12 bases between them. The CDR3 loop is CASSYKGDEQFF. For the CDR3, the DNA is TGTGCCAGCAGCTATAAAGGGGACGAGCAGTTCTTC.

V is TRBV7-9 and J is TRBJ1-6; the D is unclear. CDR3 length equals 12 residues. Per the germline V gene, CDR1 is SEHNR and CDR2 is FQNEAQ (reference sequence). The V and J ends lost 1 base and 9 bases respectively, with 4 bases between them. This CDR3 is CASSLDPSPLHF. The CDR3 DNA reads TGTGCCAGCAGCTTAGACCCTTCACCCCTCCACTTT. Full variable domain (rest looked up from reference TRBV7-9 and TRBJ1-6): DTGVSQNPRHKITKRGQNVTFRCDPISEHNRLYWYRQTLGQGPEFLTYFQNEAQLEKSRLLSDRFSAERPKGSFSTLEIQRTEQGDSAMYLCASSLDPSPLHFGNGTRLTVT.

This clone was seen once. V is TRBV7-9 and J is TRBJ1-6, with D possibly TRBD1 on 5 matching bases. Trimming took off 11 bases at V and 3 bases at J, with 14 bases between the two ends. Germline V lookup: CDR1 SEHNR, CDR2 FQNEAQ (reference sequence). The CDR3 has 14 residues. CDR3 residues: CAVPGDHYNSPLHF. The DNA for the CDR3 is TGTGCCGTCCCGGGGGACCACTATAATTCACCCCTCCACTTT. Together with reference TRBV7-9 and TRBJ1-6, the CDR3 gives the full variable domain: DTGVSQNPRHKITKRGQNVTFRCDPISEHNRLYWYRQTLGQGPEFLTYFQNEAQLEKSRLLSDRFSAERPKGSFSTLEIQRTEQGDSAMYLCAVPGDHYNSPLHFGNGTRLTVT.

This chain links TRBV7-8 with TRBJ2-7; D possibly corresponds to TRBD1 (6 bases). The CDR3 length is 13 residues. Germline V gene sequence: CDR1 SGHVS, CDR2 FQNEAQ. Trimming removed 4 bases from V and 4 bases from J, with 11 bases in between. CDR3: CASSSDSRYEQYF. The CDR3 bases are TGTGCCAGCAGCTCGGACAGCAGATACGAGCAGTACTTC.

The chain uses TRBV4-1 and TRBJ2-3; 9 positions agree with TRBD1. The CDR3 is made up of 16 amino acids. After removal of 3 bases from V and 4 bases from J, the junction contained 8 bases not matched to a gene. Germline CDR1 reads MGHRA; CDR2 reads YSYEKL. Written as DNA, the CDR3 is TGCGCCAGCAGCCACCCGACAGGGGGGTACCCAGATACGCAGTATTTT. It specifies CASSHPTGGYPDTQYF.

This clone was detected many times. The CDR3 region has the DNA TGTGCCAGCGACCACCCGACGGGGACCTTAGAGACCCAGTACTTC. Translated, it gives CASDHPTGTLETQYF. The gene calls are TRBV7-2 and TRBJ2-5; D tentatively reads TRBD1 or TRBD2 (5 bases each). The CDR3 is 15 amino acids. CDR1 and CDR2 from the germline V gene are SGHTA and FQGNSA. Trimming took off 8 bases at V and 4 bases at J, with 20 bases between the two ends. Filled out from reference TRBV7-2 and TRBJ2-5, the complete variable domain reads GAGVSQSPSNKVTEKGKDVELRCDPISGHTALYWYRQSLGQGLEFLIYFQGNSAPDKSGLPSDRFSAERTGGSVSTLTIQRTQQEDSAVYLCASDHPTGTLETQYFGPGTRLLVL.

The CDR3 DNA is TGTGCCAGCAGTGAAGGGACAGGGGCCTTTGGCTACACCTTC. Its protein product is CASSEGTGAFGYTF. V and J are TRBV6-1 and TRBJ1-2; 9 bases match TRBD1. CDR3 length: 14 amino acids. Unmatched junction bases numbered 4, after V lost 1 base and J lost 7 bases. Germline V gives CDR1 MNHNS, CDR2 SASEGT.

A word on this clone: The sample holds other DNA sequences that translate to the same CDR3. The rearrangement joins TRBV5-1 to TRBJ2-2, with 9 nucleotides matching TRBD2. Trimming took 0 bases from V and 2 from J; bases not matched to a gene: 5. The V gene's germline CDR1 is SGHRS and CDR2 YFSETQ. The CDR3 has 17 amino acids. CDR3 amino acids: CASSLDPAGGNTGELFF. The CDR3 DNA reads TGCGCCAGCAGCTTGGATCCAGCGGGGGGAAACACCGGGGAGCTGTTTTTT.